These 15 T cell receptor beta chains were all obtained from the same sample, sequenced in a study of response to subunit inactivated influenza vaccine. TCRdb re-called the RT-PCR reads through MiXCR, storing one row per CDR3 protein. The table includes more than 600,000 distinct CDR3 sequences, approximately 18% detected once. Sample: PBMCs from blood, taken 4 to 6 days after vaccination. These receptors were obtained from a man aged 45 to 65 who received an inactivated influenza vaccine.

This clonotype appeared many times. The rearrangement links TRBV7-6 to TRBJ2-1, with 11 bases fitting TRBD2. V trimming: 5 bases; J trimming: 7 bases; junction bases outside the gene matches: 7. The CDR3 contains 15 residues. CDR1 is SGHVS and CDR2 is FNYEAQ in the germline V gene. This chain's CDR3 is CASSHGTSGLNEQFF. The CDR3, as DNA: TGTGCCAGCAGCCACGGGACTAGCGGTCTAAATGAGCAGTTCTTC.

This clonotype was counted between two and nine times. The chain combines TRBV20-1 with TRBJ2-5; D gene unclear. Germline V gene data show CDR1 as DFQATT and CDR2 as SNEGSKA (reference sequence). The CDR3 is made up of 12 amino acids. CDR3 region: CSTVGSQETQYF. The CDR3 DNA is TGCAGCACAGTCGGCAGTCAAGAGACCCAGTACTTC.

This clonotype was picked up many times. V and J are TRBV12-3 or TRBV12-4 and TRBJ2-5, with TRBD2 matching 8 bases. V was clipped by 7 bases and J by 2 bases; unmatched bases: 9. The CDR3 consists of 15 residues. CDR3 nucleotide sequence: TGTGCCAGCAACGTCCGGGGGGGAGGTCAAGAGACCCAGTACTTC. Its translation: CASNVRGGGQETQYF.

This clonotype was seen a few times. The J gene is TRBJ1-2, the V gene TRBV6-4; 8 bases line up with TRBD1. Germline CDR1 reads MRHNA; CDR2 reads SNTAGT. V trimming: 5 bases; J trimming: 1 base; junction bases outside the gene matches: 18. The CDR3 covers 19 residues. CDR3: CASSHRGTGKSRFNYGYTF. DNA of the CDR3: TGTGCCAGCAGTCACCGCGGGACAGGAAAATCTAGGTTTAACTATGGCTACACCTTC.

This chain links TRBV7-2 with TRBJ2-7; a possible D gene is TRBD2 (5 bases). The V end lost 1 base, the J end lost 0 bases, and 13 bases lay between the germline ends. Germline CDR1 is SGHTA and CDR2 is FQGNSA. The CDR3 consists of 16 residues. This CDR3 reads CASSLEGTSFSYEQYF. The CDR3 DNA is TGTGCCAGCAGCTTAGAGGGCACTAGTTTCTCCTACGAGCAGTACTTC.

This clonotype was found a few times. The V gene is TRBV7-2, the J gene TRBJ2-1; D perhaps matches TRBD1 (6 bases). The V end was cut by 5 bases, the J end by 8 bases, with 16 bases between. Germline lookup yields CDR1 SGHTA and CDR2 FQGNSA. The CDR3 sequence is 14 residues long. As DNA, the CDR3 is TGTGCCAGCAGCCTCCCGCCCAGGGGCCATGAGCAGTTCTTC. Its translation: CASSLPPRGHEQFF.

V is TRBV3-1 and J is TRBJ2-1, with D tentatively TRBD1 (6 bases). Looked up from germline, CDR1 is LGHDT and CDR2 is YNNKEL (reference sequence). V lost 10 bases and J 7 bases, leaving 23 bases between the germline ends. The CDR3 has 15 amino acids. The CDR3 reads CATSQGGGRRNEQFF. CDR3 DNA: TGTGCCACCTCCCAAGGTGGGGGCCGGCGGAATGAGCAGTTCTTC.

This chain uses TRBV28 with TRBJ2-6; 13 nucleotides line up with TRBD2. CDR1 is MDHEN, CDR2 SYDVKM, per germline. The trim removed 4 bases at V and 3 bases at J, leaving 6 bases unmatched. The length of the CDR3 is 18 residues. The CDR3 sequence is CASSSSGLAGSGANVLTF. The CDR3 region has the DNA TGTGCCAGCAGTTCATCGGGACTAGCGGGAAGTGGGGCCAACGTCCTGACTTTC.

The chain carries TRBV20-1 and TRBJ1-2; perhaps TRBD1 as D (6 bases). Germline V lookup: CDR1 DFQATT, CDR2 SNEGSKA (reference sequence). The CDR3 totals 14 residues. Trimming left V 4 bases short and J 4 bases short, with 16 bases between. CDR3 protein: CSAIQGGGGYGYTF. The DNA for the CDR3 is TGCAGTGCTATCCAGGGCGGAGGGGGCTATGGCTACACCTTC.

This clonotype appeared a few times. The J gene is TRBJ2-1, the V gene TRBV4-1; D remains unclear. The CDR3 length is 12 residues. V was pared by 4 bases and J by 10 bases, with 11 bases between. Germline assignment: CDR1 MGHRA and CDR2 YSYEKL. CDR3 sequence reads: CASSLHFGEQFF. DNA of the CDR3: TGCGCCAGCAGCCTACACTTTGGGGAGCAGTTCTTC.

Many counts were recorded for this clonotype. CDR3 region: CSVEGWTYNEQFF. In DNA form, the CDR3 reads TGCAGCGTTGAAGGGTGGACTTACAATGAGCAGTTCTTC. The chain uses TRBV29-1 and TRBJ2-1; tentatively, D is TRBD2 (5 bases). Germline-derived CDR1 and CDR2 are SQVTM and ANQGSEA. V was pared by 1 base and J by 4 bases, with 8 bases between. This CDR3 is 13 amino acids long.

V and J are TRBV2 and TRBJ2-5; TRBD1 matches at 10 bases. Per germline, CDR1 SNHLY and CDR2 FYNNEI. The V gene end was trimmed by 7 bases and the J gene end by 4 bases; junction bases not matched to a gene: 9. The CDR3 covers 15 residues. The CDR3 nucleotides read TGTGCCAGCACCTTGGACAGGGGGAAAGGAGAGACCCAGTACTTC. Translated: CASTLDRGKGETQYF.

This clonotype was recorded a few times. This chain uses TRBV12-3 or TRBV12-4 with TRBJ2-2; D remains unclear. CDR3 length: 14 amino acids. The V end was cut by 0 bases, the J end by 6 bases, with 8 bases between. The CDR3 loop is CASSLAGQSGELFF. Written as DNA, the CDR3 is TGTGCCAGCAGTTTAGCTGGGCAGTCCGGGGAGCTGTTTTTT.

The chain links TRBV7-2 to TRBJ2-4, with unresolved D. Between the trimmed V and J ends, which lost 0 bases and 11 bases, there was a span of 14 bases. The CDR3 runs to 14 residues. Germline CDR1 and CDR2: SGHTA and FQGNSA. CDR3 coding DNA: TGTGCCAGCAGCTTAGCGTATAGGACCAGTCTTCAGTACTTC. Encoded protein: CASSLAYRTSLQYF.

The chain is built from TRBV9 and TRBJ1-1, with TRBD1 matching 8 bases. CDR1 is SGDLS, CDR2 YYNGEE, per germline. CDR3 length: 14 amino acids. Unmatched junction bases numbered 7, after V lost 2 bases and J lost 7 bases. The CDR3 here is CASSVGQGGVEAFF. DNA for the CDR3: TGTGCCAGCAGCGTCGGACAGGGTGGGGTTGAAGCTTTCTTT. The variable domain in full, completed from reference TRBV9 and TRBJ1-1, reads DSGVTQTPKHLITATGQRVTLRCSPRSGDLSVYWYQQSLDQGLQFLIQYYNGEERAKGNILERFSAQQFPDLHSELNLSSLELGDSALYFCASSVGQGGVEAFFGQGTRLTVV.